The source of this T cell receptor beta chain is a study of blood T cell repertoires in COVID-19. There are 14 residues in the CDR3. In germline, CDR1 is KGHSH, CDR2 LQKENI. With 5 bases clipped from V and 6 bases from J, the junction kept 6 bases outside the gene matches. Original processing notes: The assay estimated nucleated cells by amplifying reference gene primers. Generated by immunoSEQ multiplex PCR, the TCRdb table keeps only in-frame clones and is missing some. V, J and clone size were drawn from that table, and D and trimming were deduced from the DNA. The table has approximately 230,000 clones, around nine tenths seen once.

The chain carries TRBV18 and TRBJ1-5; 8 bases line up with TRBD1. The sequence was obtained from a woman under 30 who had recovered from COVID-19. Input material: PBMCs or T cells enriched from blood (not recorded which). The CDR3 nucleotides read TGTGCCAGCTCAGTCGACAGGGGAGGTCAGCCCCAGCATTTT. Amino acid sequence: CASSVDRGGQPQHF. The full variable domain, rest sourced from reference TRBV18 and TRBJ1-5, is NAGVMQNPRHLVRRRGQEARLRCSPMKGHSHVYWYRQLPEEGLKFMVYLQKENIIDESGMPKERFSAEFPKEGPSILRIQQVVRGDSAAYFCASSVDRGGQPQHFGDGTRLSIL.